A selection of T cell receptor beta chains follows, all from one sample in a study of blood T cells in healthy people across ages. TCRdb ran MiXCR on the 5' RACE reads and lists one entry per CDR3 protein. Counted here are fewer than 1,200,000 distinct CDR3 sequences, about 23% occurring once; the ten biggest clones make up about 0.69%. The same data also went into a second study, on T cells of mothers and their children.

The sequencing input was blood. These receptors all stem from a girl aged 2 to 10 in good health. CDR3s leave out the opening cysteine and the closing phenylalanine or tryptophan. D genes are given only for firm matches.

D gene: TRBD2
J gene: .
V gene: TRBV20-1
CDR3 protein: SARDSGRADYEQY

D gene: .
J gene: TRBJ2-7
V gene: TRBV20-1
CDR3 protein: SASTPARSGYEQY

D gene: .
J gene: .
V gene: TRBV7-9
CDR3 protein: ASSPSRGFDYEQY

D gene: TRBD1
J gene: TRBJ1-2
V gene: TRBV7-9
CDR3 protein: ASSQALRQGVGYT

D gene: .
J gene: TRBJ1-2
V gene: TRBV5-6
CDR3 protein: ASTLRGGIYGGYT

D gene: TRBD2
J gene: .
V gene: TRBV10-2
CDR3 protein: ASGLLAENNEQF

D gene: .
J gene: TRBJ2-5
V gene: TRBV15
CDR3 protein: ATGRGSTETQY

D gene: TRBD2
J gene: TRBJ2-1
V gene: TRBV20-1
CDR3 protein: SARGSGRAYNEQF

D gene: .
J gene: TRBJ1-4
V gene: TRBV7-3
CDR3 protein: ASSLTHGAKLF

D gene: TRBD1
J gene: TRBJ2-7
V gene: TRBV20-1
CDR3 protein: SARRDRGIESYEQY

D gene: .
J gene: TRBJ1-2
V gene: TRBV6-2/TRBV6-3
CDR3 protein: ASSYRDGLNYGYT

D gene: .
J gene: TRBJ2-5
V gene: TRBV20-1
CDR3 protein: SGTMGGAVETQY

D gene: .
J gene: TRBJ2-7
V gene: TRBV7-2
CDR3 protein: ASSLMVDTAYEQY

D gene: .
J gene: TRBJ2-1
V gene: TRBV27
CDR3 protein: ASSFMGDNEQF

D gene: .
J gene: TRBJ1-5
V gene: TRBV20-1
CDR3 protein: SATGTEYSNQPQH

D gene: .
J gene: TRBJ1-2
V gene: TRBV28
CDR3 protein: ASSQTVGVYGYT

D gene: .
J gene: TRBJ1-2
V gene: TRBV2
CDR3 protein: ARTPRIDGYGYT

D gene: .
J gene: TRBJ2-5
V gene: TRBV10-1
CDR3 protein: ASSPSTRPETQY

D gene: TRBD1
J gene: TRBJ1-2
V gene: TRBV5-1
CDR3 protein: ASSSYGTDGYT

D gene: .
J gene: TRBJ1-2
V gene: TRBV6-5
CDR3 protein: ASSPGALDYGYT

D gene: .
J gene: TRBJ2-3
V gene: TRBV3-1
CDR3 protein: ASSLILTSLNTDTQY

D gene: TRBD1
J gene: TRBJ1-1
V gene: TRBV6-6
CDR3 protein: ASSYPGQGSWEWEAF

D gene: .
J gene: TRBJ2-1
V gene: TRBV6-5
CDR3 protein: ASSYSRNRYNEQF

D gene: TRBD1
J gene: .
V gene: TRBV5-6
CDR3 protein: ASSWGQSEQY

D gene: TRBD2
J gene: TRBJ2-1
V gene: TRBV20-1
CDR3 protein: SAPGLATPNEQF

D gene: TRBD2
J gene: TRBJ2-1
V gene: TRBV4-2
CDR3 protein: ASSLLAGEFNEQF

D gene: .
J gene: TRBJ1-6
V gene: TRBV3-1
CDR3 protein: ASSTSENSYNSPLH

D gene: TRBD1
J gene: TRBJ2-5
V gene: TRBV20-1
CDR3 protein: SARDRAGGIETQY

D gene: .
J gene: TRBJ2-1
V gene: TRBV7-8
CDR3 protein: ASSLDRASSYNEQF

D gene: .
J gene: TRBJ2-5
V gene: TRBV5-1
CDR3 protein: ASSLDPRGLRLSRERAETQY

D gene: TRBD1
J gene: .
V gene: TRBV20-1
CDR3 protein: SAFRDRGGEQY

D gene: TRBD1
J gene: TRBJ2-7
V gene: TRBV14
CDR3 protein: ASRTGDEEQY

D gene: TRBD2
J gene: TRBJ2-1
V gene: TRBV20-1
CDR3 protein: SAGSSGTTYNEQF

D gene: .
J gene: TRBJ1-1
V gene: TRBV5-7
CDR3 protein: ASSPIPPGGATYTEAF

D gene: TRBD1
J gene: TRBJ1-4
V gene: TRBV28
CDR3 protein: ASTGRTGISNEKLF

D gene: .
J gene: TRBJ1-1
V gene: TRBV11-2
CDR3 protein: ASSLRGGWTEAF

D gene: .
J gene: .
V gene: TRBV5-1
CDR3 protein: ASSLRLGSYEQY

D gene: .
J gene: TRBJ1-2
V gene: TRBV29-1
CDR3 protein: SVESFGTIIGYT

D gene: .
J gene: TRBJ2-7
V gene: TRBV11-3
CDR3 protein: ASSLGGNSYEQY

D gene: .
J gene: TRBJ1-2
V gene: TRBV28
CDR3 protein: ASSFRGYGYT

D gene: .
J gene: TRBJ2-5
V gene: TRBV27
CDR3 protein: ASSFAGAIQETQY

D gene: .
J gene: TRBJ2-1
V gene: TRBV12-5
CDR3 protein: ASGPAVPEEQF

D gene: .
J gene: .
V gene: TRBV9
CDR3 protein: ASSDRKGHNEQF

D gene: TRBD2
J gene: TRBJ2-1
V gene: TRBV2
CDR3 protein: ATAIEVAGDNEQF

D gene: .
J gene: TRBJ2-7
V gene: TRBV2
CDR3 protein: ASSALITYEQY

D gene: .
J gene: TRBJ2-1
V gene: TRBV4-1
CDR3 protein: ASSQEGGAYNEQL

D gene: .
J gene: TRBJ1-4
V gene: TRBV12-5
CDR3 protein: ASGFGTQPPSTNEKLF

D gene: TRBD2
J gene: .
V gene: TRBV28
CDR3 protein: ASSPAGLAGGSYEQY

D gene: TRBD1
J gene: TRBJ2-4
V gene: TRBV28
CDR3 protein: ASSSSLRDRGRGQNIQY

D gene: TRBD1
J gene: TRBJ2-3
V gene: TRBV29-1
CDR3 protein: SVEDLRVDRGRSADTQY

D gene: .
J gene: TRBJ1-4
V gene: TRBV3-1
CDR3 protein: ASSQVGPGGEKLF

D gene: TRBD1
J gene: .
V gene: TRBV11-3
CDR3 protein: ASSPGQGAINEQF

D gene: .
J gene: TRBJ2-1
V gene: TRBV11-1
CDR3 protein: ASSPGDGGKYNEQF

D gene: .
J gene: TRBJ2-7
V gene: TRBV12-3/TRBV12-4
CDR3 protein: ASSLGTTYEQY

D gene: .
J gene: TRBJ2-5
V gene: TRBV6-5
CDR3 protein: ASSPGVLQETQY

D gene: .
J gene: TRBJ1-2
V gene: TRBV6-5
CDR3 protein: ASNSGYGYT

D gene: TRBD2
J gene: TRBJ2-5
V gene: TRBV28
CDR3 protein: ASSLVAGEGGYQETQY